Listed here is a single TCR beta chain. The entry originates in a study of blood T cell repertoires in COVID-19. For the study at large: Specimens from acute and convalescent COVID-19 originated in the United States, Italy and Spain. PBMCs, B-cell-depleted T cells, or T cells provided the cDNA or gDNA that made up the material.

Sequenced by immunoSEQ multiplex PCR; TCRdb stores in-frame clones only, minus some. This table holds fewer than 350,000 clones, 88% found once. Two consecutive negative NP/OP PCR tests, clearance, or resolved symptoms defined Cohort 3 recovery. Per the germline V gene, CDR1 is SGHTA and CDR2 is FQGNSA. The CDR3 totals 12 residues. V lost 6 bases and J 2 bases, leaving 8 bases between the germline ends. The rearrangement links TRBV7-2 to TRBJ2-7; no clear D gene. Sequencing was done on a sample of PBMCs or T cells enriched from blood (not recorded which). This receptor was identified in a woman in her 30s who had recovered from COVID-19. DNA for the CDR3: TGTGCCAGCAGGGCGCGGACCTACGAGCAGTACTTC. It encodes CASRARTYEQYF.